This is a list of T cell receptor beta chains from one sample in a study of blood T cell repertoires in COVID-19. Profiling relied on immunoSEQ multiplex PCR, and the TCRdb table lists in-frame clones only, not all of them. This sample has 80,000 to 95,000 clones; about nine tenths occur once, and the top ten carry about 3.7%. Specimen: peripheral blood. The receptors were sampled from an older woman with acute or convalescent COVID-19. CDR3s include the opening cysteine and the closing phenylalanine or tryptophan. The order of the fields is J gene, clone size, D gene, V gene, CDR3 protein, CDR3 DNA. A D gene is named only where the DNA matches it firmly. Size is omitted from some rows. Given values are once, few, many or a class for expanded clones.

J: TRBJ1-6; size: .; D: TRBD1; V: TRBV10-3; CDR3: CAISESQGEGSPLHF; DNA: TGTGCCATCAGTGAGTCTCAGGGGGAAGGTTCACCCCTCCACTTT
J: TRBJ2-1; size: .; D: TRBD2; V: TRBV24-1; CDR3: CATSDGPRPRLAKNNEQFF; DNA: TGTGCCACCAGTGATGGACCCCGACCCAGACTAGCGAAAAACAATGAGCAGTTCTTC
J: TRBJ1-2; size: .; D: .; V: TRBV3-1/TRBV3-2; CDR3: CASSQGRQGWYGYTF; DNA: TGTGCCAGCAGCCAGGGGAGGCAGGGTTGGTATGGCTACACCTTC
J: TRBJ2-5; size: .; D: .; V: TRBV3-1/TRBV3-2; CDR3: CASSHLGGETQYF; DNA: TGTGCCAGCAGCCACCTAGGCGGGGAGACCCAGTACTTC
J: TRBJ2-1; size: .; D: TRBD2; V: TRBV5-1; CDR3: CATRTGTSGNNEQFF; DNA: TGCGCCACTCGAACAGGGACTAGCGGAAACAATGAGCAGTTCTTC
J: TRBJ1-5; size: .; D: .; V: TRBV3-1/TRBV3-2; CDR3: CASGQMGQPQHF; DNA: TGTGCCAGCGGACAGATGGGTCAGCCCCAGCATTTT
J: TRBJ2-1; size: .; D: .; V: TRBV7-2; CDR3: CASSLDGGLLEQFF; DNA: TGTGCCAGCAGCTTAGATGGAGGCCTCTTAGAGCAGTTCTTC
J: TRBJ2-1; size: .; D: TRBD1; V: TRBV24-1; CDR3: CATSAQTGYNEQFF; DNA: TGTGCCACCAGTGCTCAGACAGGGTACAATGAGCAGTTCTTC
J: TRBJ1-1; size: .; D: .; V: TRBV19; CDR3: CASRGDWEGEAFF; DNA: TGTGCCAGTAGGGGGGACTGGGAAGGTGAAGCTTTCTTT
J: TRBJ1-1; size: .; D: .; V: TRBV18; CDR3: CASSPHMNTEAFF; DNA: TGTGCCAGCTCACCTCACATGAACACTGAAGCTTTCTTT
J: TRBJ2-7; size: .; D: .; V: TRBV28; CDR3: CASSSGGSLSYEQYF; DNA: TGTGCCAGCAGTTCAGGCGGGTCATTGTCCTACGAGCAGTACTTC
J: TRBJ2-5; size: .; D: TRBD2; V: TRBV7-2; CDR3: CASSLGTSGGQETQYF; DNA: TGTGCCAGCAGCTTAGGAACTAGCGGGGGGCAAGAGACCCAGTACTTC
J: TRBJ2-1; size: .; D: TRBD1; V: TRBV7-9; CDR3: CASSLTDRGNEQFF; DNA: TGTGCCAGCAGCTTAACAGACAGGGGCAATGAGCAGTTCTTC
J: TRBJ1-6; size: .; D: .; V: TRBV27; CDR3: CASRRQMSSYNSPLHF; DNA: TGTGCCAGCAGACGACAGATGAGCTCCTATAATTCACCCCTCCACTTT
J: TRBJ2-5; size: .; D: TRBD1; V: TRBV27; CDR3: CASSRLSTGGGQETQYF; DNA: TGTGCCAGCAGTCGACTATCGACAGGGGGCGGTCAAGAGACCCAGTACTTC
J: TRBJ1-1; size: once; D: TRBD1; V: TRBV4-1; CDR3: CASSLKGQMNTEAFF; DNA: TGCGCCAGCAGCCTTAAGGGACAGATGAACACTGAAGCTTTCTTT
J: TRBJ1-2; size: once; D: .; V: TRBV3-1/TRBV3-2; CDR3: CASRRNAVGDYGYTF; DNA: TGTGCCAGCAGGCGAAACGCGGTAGGAGACTATGGCTACACCTTC
J: TRBJ2-2; size: .; D: .; V: TRBV30; CDR3: CAWSATNTGELFF; DNA: TGTGCCTGGAGTGCTACGAACACCGGGGAGCTGTTTTTT
J: TRBJ1-2; size: .; D: .; V: TRBV19; CDR3: CASSMAEGYTF; DNA: TGTGCCAGTAGTATGGCGGAAGGCTACACCTTC
J: TRBJ2-1; size: once; D: .; V: TRBV7-2; CDR3: CASSFRGQGKAANEQFF; DNA: TGTGCCAGCAGCTTCCGGGGCCAGGGGAAGGCCGCGAATGAGCAGTTCTTC
J: TRBJ2-1; size: .; D: .; V: TRBV13; CDR3: CASSSRDTSSYNEQFF; DNA: TGTGCCAGCAGCTCCAGGGACACAAGCTCCTACAATGAGCAGTTCTTC
J: TRBJ2-5; size: .; D: TRBD2; V: TRBV27; CDR3: CASSHLAGGGSETQYF; DNA: TGTGCCAGCAGTCACCTAGCGGGGGGGGGTTCGGAGACCCAGTACTTC
J: TRBJ2-3; size: .; D: .; V: TRBV7-9; CDR3: CASSRDNTDTQYF; DNA: TGTGCCAGCAGCCGAGACAACACAGATACGCAGTATTTT
J: TRBJ2-5; size: .; D: TRBD1; V: TRBV5-1; CDR3: CASSLADGRGGETQYF; DNA: TGCGCCAGCAGCTTGGCCGACGGTAGAGGGGGCGAGACCCAGTACTTC
J: TRBJ2-2; size: .; D: TRBD1; V: TRBV5-1; CDR3: CASSLATSNRGTGELFF; DNA: TGCGCCAGCAGCTTGGCCACATCGAACAGGGGCACCGGGGAGCTGTTTTTT
J: TRBJ2-1; size: .; D: TRBD2; V: TRBV19; CDR3: CASSIGAGGKDEQFF; DNA: TGTGCCAGTAGTATAGGGGCGGGAGGAAAGGATGAGCAGTTCTTC
J: TRBJ1-5; size: .; D: TRBD1; V: TRBV27; CDR3: CASSLDRGFQPQHF; DNA: TGTGCCAGCAGTCTAGACAGGGGATTTCAGCCCCAGCATTTT
J: TRBJ1-4; size: few; D: .; V: TRBV15; CDR3: CATSRGDKLGEKLFF; DNA: TGTGCCACCAGCAGAGGGGACAAGCTCGGTGAAAAACTGTTTTTT
J: TRBJ2-2; size: once; D: .; V: TRBV19; CDR3: CASSIQGLITGELFF; DNA: TGTGCCAGCTCGATCCAGGGTCTGATCACCGGGGAGCTGTTTTTT
J: TRBJ1-5; size: .; D: TRBD1; V: TRBV6-1; CDR3: CASSEGRDRAREAAQPQHF; DNA: TGTGCCAGCAGTGAGGGCAGGGACAGGGCTCGCGAGGCAGCTCAGCCCCAGCATTTT
J: TRBJ2-3; size: .; D: .; V: TRBV27; CDR3: CASRSVADTDTQYF; DNA: TGTGCCAGCAGGTCCGTAGCGGACACAGATACGCAGTATTTT
J: TRBJ2-6; size: .; D: TRBD1; V: TRBV3-1/TRBV3-2; CDR3: CASSQVLGQGVPSSGANVLTF; DNA: TGTGCCAGCAGCCAAGTTCTAGGACAGGGTGTCCCCAGCTCTGGGGCCAACGTCCTGACTTTC
J: TRBJ1-1; size: .; D: TRBD1; V: TRBV5-1; CDR3: CASSSPQGMKTEAFF; DNA: TGCGCCAGCAGCTCTCCACAGGGGATGAAGACTGAAGCTTTCTTT
J: TRBJ2-7; size: .; D: .; V: TRBV2; CDR3: CASNEQYF; DNA: TGTGCCAGTAACGAGCAGTACTTC
J: TRBJ2-2; size: .; D: TRBD1; V: TRBV19; CDR3: CASSMGQEGPNTGELFF; DNA: TGTGCCAGTAGTATGGGACAGGAGGGCCCAAACACCGGGGAGCTGTTTTTT
J: TRBJ2-5; size: .; D: .; V: TRBV12-3/TRBV12-4; CDR3: CASSFKAEETQYF; DNA: TGTGCCAGCAGTTTCAAGGCGGAGGAGACCCAGTACTTC
J: TRBJ1-1; size: .; D: .; V: TRBV14; CDR3: CASSRQPLMNTEAFF; DNA: TGTGCCAGCAGCCGACAGCCTCTTATGAACACTGAAGCTTTCTTT
J: TRBJ1-5; size: .; D: TRBD1; V: TRBV6-5; CDR3: CASAPRQGDQPQHF; DNA: TGTGCCAGCGCGCCTCGACAGGGGGATCAGCCCCAGCATTTT
J: TRBJ2-3; size: .; D: TRBD1; V: TRBV2; CDR3: CAIRPGQGSDTQYF; DNA: TGTGCCATCCGACCGGGACAGGGGTCAGATACGCAGTATTTT
J: TRBJ1-4; size: few; D: .; V: TRBV6-5; CDR3: CASSYSNWGQLFF; DNA: TGTGCCAGCAGTTACTCGAACTGGGGGCAACTGTTTTTT
J: TRBJ2-3; size: .; D: .; V: TRBV2; CDR3: CASSDRGAATDTQYF; DNA: TGTGCCAGCAGTGATCGGGGGGCAGCCACAGATACGCAGTATTTT
J: TRBJ2-6; size: .; D: TRBD1; V: TRBV28; CDR3: CASRPGTGVEGANVLTF; DNA: TGTGCCAGCCGTCCCGGGACAGGGGTGGAAGGGGCCAACGTCCTGACTTTC
J: TRBJ2-5; size: .; D: .; V: TRBV11-2; CDR3: CASSLGTIFETQYF; DNA: TGTGCCAGCAGCTTAGGGACTATTTTCGAGACCCAGTACTTC
J: TRBJ1-1; size: .; D: TRBD1; V: TRBV5-1; CDR3: CASSLEQGATPFF; DNA: TGCGCCAGCAGCTTGGAGCAGGGGGCAACGCCTTTCTTT
J: TRBJ1-6; size: .; D: .; V: TRBV6-5; CDR3: CASSYGGEVNSPLHF; DNA: TGTGCCAGCAGTTATGGAGGGGAGGTCAATTCACCCCTCCACTTT
J: TRBJ1-1; size: .; D: .; V: TRBV5-6; CDR3: CASSLRLGGGMNTEAFF; DNA: TGTGCCAGCAGCTTGCGCTTGGGAGGAGGGATGAACACTGAAGCTTTCTTT
J: TRBJ2-7; size: .; D: TRBD2; V: TRBV10-3; CDR3: CAISESGAGVYEQYF; DNA: TGTGCCATCAGTGAGTCTGGAGCGGGAGTTTACGAGCAGTACTTC
J: TRBJ2-1; size: .; D: TRBD2; V: TRBV27; CDR3: CASSFRGLVNEQFF; DNA: TGTGCCAGCAGTTTCCGGGGACTAGTCAATGAGCAGTTCTTC
J: TRBJ1-1; size: .; D: TRBD1; V: TRBV7-9; CDR3: CASSTLPGQGRYTEAFF; DNA: TGTGCCAGCAGCACCCTCCCGGGACAGGGGAGATACACTGAAGCTTTCTTT
J: TRBJ1-3; size: once; D: .; V: TRBV3-1/TRBV3-2; CDR3: CASSQRGQINTIYF; DNA: TGTGCCAGCAGCCAAAGGGGTCAGATTAACACCATATATTTT
J: TRBJ1-1; size: .; D: TRBD1; V: TRBV19; CDR3: CASSRRAGGSNTEAFF; DNA: TGTGCCAGTAGTAGACGTGCAGGGGGATCGAACACTGAAGCTTTCTTT
J: TRBJ2-7; size: .; D: .; V: TRBV27; CDR3: CASSKDRYEQYF; DNA: TGTGCCAGCAGCAAGGACAGATACGAGCAGTACTTC
J: TRBJ2-6; size: .; D: TRBD1; V: TRBV2; CDR3: CASTGQLSGANVLTF; DNA: TGTGCCAGCACGGGACAGCTTTCTGGGGCCAACGTCCTGACTTTC
J: TRBJ2-1; size: .; D: .; V: TRBV12-2; CDR3: CASRHPTSGSSYNEQFF; DNA: TGTGCAAGTCGCCACCCTACTAGCGGTAGCTCCTACAATGAGCAGTTCTTC
J: TRBJ1-2; size: .; D: .; V: TRBV5-1; CDR3: CASSSNQGGYTF; DNA: TGCGCCAGCAGCTCGAACCAGGGAGGCTACACCTTC
J: TRBJ1-5; size: few; D: TRBD1; V: TRBV19; CDR3: CASATGTGETRVQPQHF; DNA: TGTGCCAGTGCGACTGGGACAGGAGAAACCCGGGTCCAGCCCCAGCATTTT
J: TRBJ2-7; size: .; D: .; V: TRBV3-1/TRBV3-2; CDR3: CASSLGYEQYF; DNA: TGTGCCAGCAGTCTCGGCTACGAGCAGTACTTC
J: TRBJ2-1; size: .; D: TRBD2; V: TRBV20-1; CDR3: CSASYSGVYNEQFF; DNA: TGCAGTGCTAGTTATAGCGGGGTGTACAATGAGCAGTTCTTC
J: TRBJ1-2; size: .; D: .; V: TRBV9; CDR3: CASSSQTLANYGYTF; DNA: TGTGCCAGCAGCTCTCAGACACTCGCTAACTATGGCTACACCTTC